This TCR beta chain was found in a study of cytomegalovirus exposure and HLA in healthy donors (dated by TCRdb to about 2017). A note on the overall study: In an earlier analysis of under 750 of the donors, 250 to 350 Gb of sequence data and 117 million unique TCR beta sequences from 150 million to 200 million T cells were reported. To predict cytomegalovirus infection status, the study brought together high-throughput TCR immunosequencing, statistical association of individual TCRs with disease status, and machine learning. Alongside the repertoire data, information on donor age, sex, ethnicity and CMV serostatus was compiled. Every repertoire in the discovery cohort had been generated on one and the same sequencing platform. Around 330 gigabases of sequencing data and roughly 80 million unique TCR sequences made up an early release that covered some 640 HLA-typed donors. A few DR-DQ haplotypes were treated as single units for association and clustering because of strong linkage in the cohort. Of the roughly 430 genotyped donors, approximately 83% fell in the genetic ancestry cluster associated with self-reported Caucasian donors. Across 398 genotyped donors of the cohort, an average of approximately 200,000 unique TCR beta nucleotide sequences per donor were sequenced, and 15% to 20% of those sequences were non-productive. Typing coverage varied by locus: about 629-630 donors for A, B, C, DRB1 and DQB1; approximately 520 for DQA1; around 610 for DPA1; under 490 for DPB1. Genome-wide SNP genotypes for about 65% of the 666 donors were used in a later genetic analysis, which treated that subset as a discovery cohort. Using immunosequencing, the study profiled T cell repertoires from some 670 subjects and related those repertoires to cytomegalovirus serostatus. Rather than drawing on any new phenotypic data, the later analysis identified candidate immune exposures from TCR beta sequences and the way those sequences occurred across donors. The study aimed to test whether signatures of past pathogen exposure could be identified by cataloging public T cell receptors. An earlier analysis of about 620 of the donors applied high-throughput TCR beta sequencing to assess whether each TCR beta V gene segment acted as functional or pseudogenic. Class I and class II HLA loci were covered by the typing at four-digit resolution. A later analysis re-analyzed previously published TCR beta repertoires from roughly 690 donors and added high-resolution HLA genotyping to study TCR occurrence patterns. Besides the first cohort of around 670 subjects, a separate validation cohort made up of 120 different subjects was used. Study-wide findings and limitations: At a false discovery rate of 0.05, a later analysis linked around 15,000 TCR beta sequences to specific HLA alleles. A later analysis found that most CMV-associated TCR beta chains appeared HLA-restricted, with HLA associations seemingly driven largely by CMV exposure. In a later analysis, the rate of TCR association differed among HLA loci, with DRB1 alleles having the most associated TCRs and HLA-C alleles having the fewest. A cluster of highly shared sequence variants was judged likely to represent a technical artifact of the sequencing pipeline. HLA typing was unavailable for some donors at each locus, so association tests used only the typed subset. Roughly uniform sequencing depth across donors was assumed in presence/absence analyses, although this assumption may not hold. Most TCR sequences were seen in very few donors, while some public TCRs were found in many individuals. The cohort was sequenced for TCR beta chains only, and without alpha or paired-chain data the features that could be detected were limited. Because counts were too low, 15 to 20 rarely observed V segments, including chromosome 9 orphons, were left out of the earlier analysis of a few hundred of the donors. In an earlier analysis of 450 to 750 of the donors, most TCR beta V segments appeared in productive rearrangements about 90% or about 30% of the time, broadly matching IMGT annotations. Some IMGT-functional V segments, including TRBV6-2 and TRBV6-3, could not be told apart with the 87-base-pair reads, so those segments were excluded. The authors suggested that the approach could potentially be extended to other disease states and immunological phenotypes. A further reported finding was that TCR beta sequences accurately predicted the HLA-A and HLA-B alleles for most subjects in the first cohort. According to a later genetic analysis, donors in an Asian-associated ancestry cluster had fewer N-insertions in productive TCRs than the approximately 630-donor mean. Linkage disequilibrium might explain the correlated functional status among segregating V segments, but an unknown experimental factor could not be excluded. Immune exposure information for the cohort was limited to CMV serostatus. When HLA alleles, especially DR and DQ, strongly co-occurred, TCR associations were difficult to assign to individual alleles. A later analysis found that HLA-associated TCR beta chains were more clonally expanded and had lower generation probabilities than equally common non-associated chains. The classifier was reported to diagnose cytomegalovirus status with high specificity and sensitivity in both the original cohort and the validation cohort. A few of the identified cytomegalovirus-associated TCR beta chains were confirmed in vitro to be specific for cytomegalovirus antigens. Several of the top co-occurrence clusters appeared to be linked to parvovirus B19, influenza, CMV and Epstein-Barr virus, according to a later analysis. A total of around 150 TCR beta chains were listed by the study as associated with cytomegalovirus. In a later genetic analysis, a missense DCLRE1C variant was associated with V-gene and J-gene trimming of TCR beta chains, and the association was replicated in an independent cohort.

In total, approximately 610 healthy bone marrow donors made up the cohort. All cohort members were sampled while nominally healthy, although unrecorded immune exposures were likely present. The donor tested CMV seronegative and was one of the 352 seronegative cohort members. Every donor gave a peripheral blood sample, and the peripheral blood mononuclear cells from that sample were used for TCR beta sequencing. The Qiagen DNeasy Blood Extraction Kit was used to extract genomic DNA from the blood cell samples. CDR1 and CDR2 (SGHRS, YFSETQ) derive from the germline V gene. Including cysteine and phenylalanine, the CDR3 has 16 amino acids. CDR3 DNA only is kept here, 48 bases in frame from base 1. V gives up 1 base and J gives up 0 bases, and the segment between their germline ends measures 12 bases. The method was the immunoSEQ multiplex PCR assay. For the multiplex PCR, a mixture combining 60 forward primers for TCR Vbeta segments and 13 reverse primers for TCR Jbeta segments was used. Amplification of the CDR3 region of rearranged TCR beta genes was performed with a multiplex PCR assay on genomic DNA. Amplified TCR beta libraries were sequenced as 87-base-pair reads on the Illumina HiSeq System. From the authors' description of their analysis: A later analysis tallied roughly 78 million unique TCR beta chains across the 600 to 700 repertoires, and approximately 9.9 million of those chains were shared by two or more donors. Raw reads were error-corrected and collapsed into unique sequences with a nearest-neighbor algorithm that merged closely related sequences to remove PCR and sequencing errors. CDR3 sequences were aligned to IMGT reference sequences to assign V, D and J gene segments. Each retained sequence needed at least a six-nucleotide match to both a V gene segment and a J gene segment. A rearrangement was called productive if the CDR3 had no stop codons and remained in frame with V and J, and every other rearrangement was called non-productive. CDR3 was defined by IMGT convention, running from the second conserved V-encoded cysteine to the conserved J-encoded phenylalanine. In an earlier analysis of approximately 590 of the donors, sequences lacking an unambiguous match to a single V gene segment were excluded. In an earlier analysis of some 590 of the donors, a V segment was called functional when productive rearrangements were above 56.7%, and segregating when the standard deviation between donors exceeded 5%. A statistical classification framework was built for diagnosing cytomegalovirus status from the catalog of TCR beta chain sequences. In a later analysis, TCR nucleotide sequences were compared against IMGT/GENE-DB human TR gene sequences so that V and J genes could be assigned. In a later analysis, CDR3 sequences and most-parsimonious VDJ recombination scenarios were assigned using the TCRdist pipeline. A later analysis defined each TCR beta chain by its CDR3 amino acid sequence plus V-gene family, and excluded reads lacking a unique V-gene family. To address suspected cross-contamination and a sequencing artifact, a later analysis removed approximately 600 highly shared, low-generation-probability nucleotide sequences. In a later analysis, a clonal expansion index for each public chain was calculated from normalized within-repertoire ranks of inferred template counts. In a later analysis, generation probabilities were computed using a VDJ recombination model fitted to out-of-frame rearrangements, and the results were checked against IGoR. Hypergeometric tests were used in a later analysis to score TCR-TCR, TCR-HLA and TCR-CMV co-occurrence, with a repertoire-size bias correction applied to the TCR pairs. False discovery rates were estimated in a later analysis by permuting HLA or CMV assignments 20 times. In a later analysis, co-occurring TCRs were grouped using DBSCAN, with TCRdist sequence similarity added in when clustering inside HLA-allele-positive subsets. Repertoires with fewer than 30,000 or more than 120,000 public chains were left out of co-occurrence clustering, as were about 5 repertoires with anomalous nucleotide sharing. TCRdb holds this immuneACCESS table with in-frame rearrangements only. Some clones are missing; in checked studies, unresolved V genes explain under half, and the rest has no known cause. The DNA gave D and trimming, while V, J and clone size come from that table. Across this sample there are under 200,000 clones, with about 80% seen only once. The ten largest clones add up to 2% to 2.5% of the sample.

A note on this clone: Its binding antigen is unknown. Base-call qualities are not available, and no considerably larger clone is one nucleotide away.

The sequence derives from a man aged 60 to 69 in good health and CMV-seronegative. Sequences were obtained from PBMCs. Here the chain combines TRBV5-1 and TRBJ2-3; possibly the D gene is TRBD2, per 6 matching bases. In nucleotides, the sequence is TGCGCCAGCAGCTTGATTTTTGGACTAAGCACAGATACGCAGTATTTT. It translates as CASSLIFGLSTDTQYF. Reference TRBV5-1 and TRBJ2-3 proteins supply the regions before and after the CDR3; the full variable domain is: KAGVTQTPRYLIKTRGQQVTLSCSPISGHRSVSWYQQTPGQGLQFLFEYFSETQRNKGNFPGRFSGRQFSNSRSEMNVSTLELGDSALYLCASSLIFGLSTDTQYFGPGTRLTVL.